This T cell receptor (beta chain) is drawn from a study of cytomegalovirus exposure and HLA in healthy donors. The ends lost 2 bases at V and 4 bases at J; junction bases unmatched: 10. The CDR3 runs 16 residues. CDR1 and CDR2 (germline): LNHDA, SQIVND (reference sequence). In the PCR, 60 Vbeta and 13 Jbeta primers were used. This table comes from immunoSEQ multiplex PCR, and its TCRdb copy is limited to in-frame clones, with some not included. This table has over 150,000 clones, roughly 80% appearing once. Sequenced: PBMCs. This clonotype was sampled from a woman between 45 and 65 years old in good health and CMV-seronegative. V gene TRBV19 combines with J gene TRBJ1-2; 7 bases line up with TRBD1. CDR3 amino acids: CASSITWNRGAYGYTF. In DNA form, the CDR3 reads TGTGCCAGTAGTATAACATGGAACAGGGGAGCCTATGGCTACACCTTC.